Listed here are 7 T cell receptor beta chains from one sample, sequenced in a study of shared clonotypes between healthy human individuals. Generated by immunoSEQ multiplex PCR, the TCRdb table keeps only in-frame clones and is missing some. In the table there are 2 million to 3 million clones, roughly 93% of which are singletons. The sequencing input was naive CD4+ T cells from PBMCs. As for subset: CD45RA+ positively selected. The origin of the receptors is a man aged 18 to 30 in good health. Some clones in this sample may be carry-over from other donors' samples.

The chain has TRBV5-1 and TRBJ2-3, with D perhaps matching TRBD1 (6 bases). CDR1 and CDR2 (germline): SGHRS, YFSETQ. The V gene lost 4 bases and the J gene lost 2 bases, with 11 bases spanning the gap. There are 14 residues in the CDR3. The CDR3 coding sequence is TGCGCCAGCAGCACCAGGACAGCCACAGATACGCAGTATTTT. This translates into CASSTRTATDTQYF.

The genes are TRBV29-1 and TRBJ2-5, with D unresolved. The germline gives CDR1 SQVTM, CDR2 ANQGSEA. CDR3 length: 13 amino acids. Trimming left V 1 base short and J 5 bases short, with 11 bases between. Written as DNA, the CDR3 is TGCAGCGTTGAAGGGCCTCCCTGGGAGACCCAGTACTTC. As protein: CSVEGPPWETQYF.

As to this clone: Other DNA sequences in the same sample also yield this CDR3. CDR3 nucleotide sequence: TGTGCCAGCTCGAGGGACCTCAACACTGAAGCTTTCTTT. This encodes CASSRDLNTEAFF. This chain uses TRBV18 with TRBJ1-1, with a tentative D call TRBD1 (5 bases). This CDR3 has 13 residues. Germline CDR1 is KGHSH and CDR2 is LQKENI. Trimming left V 6 bases short and J 2 bases short, with 10 bases between.

The V call is TRBV18, the J call TRBJ2-7, with D possibly TRBD2 on 5 matching bases. CDR1 and CDR2 (germline): KGHSH, LQKENI. This CDR3 spans 15 amino acids. Trimming took 0 bases from V and 1 from J, leaving 10 bases between them. In nucleotides, the CDR3 is TGTGCCAGCTCACCACCCTCCGGGGTTTCCTACGAGCAGTACTTC. Translating gives CASSPPSGVSYEQYF. Filled out from reference TRBV18 and TRBJ2-7, the complete variable domain reads NAGVMQNPRHLVRRRGQEARLRCSPMKGHSHVYWYRQLPEEGLKFMVYLQKENIIDESGMPKERFSAEFPKEGPSILRIQQVVRGDSAAYFCASSPPSGVSYEQYFGPGTRLTVT.

The gene calls are TRBV21-1 and TRBJ1-1. TRBV21-1 is annotated as a pseudogene. This CDR3 contains 10 residues. The CDR3 reads CASRPNTGFF. The CDR3 DNA sequence: TGTGCCAGCCGTCCCAACACGGGCTTCTTT.

CDR3: CAIRGDRGHQPQHF. CDR3 sequence (DNA): TGTGCCATCAGGGGGGACAGGGGCCATCAGCCCCAGCATTTT. The rearrangement links TRBV10-3 to TRBJ1-5; TRBD1 matches at 10 bases. CDR1 is ENHRY, CDR2 SYGVKD, per germline. V shed 6 bases, J shed 5 bases, and the junction held 4 bases outside the gene matches. This CDR3 has 14 amino acids.

This chain links TRBV18 with TRBJ1-5, with TRBD1 matching over 9 bases. The CDR3 extends over 16 amino acids. V lost 3 bases, J lost 7 bases, and 10 bases stayed unmatched. The germline V gene has CDR1 KGHSH and CDR2 LQKENI. The CDR3 nucleotides are TGTGCCAGCTCACCCCCGGGGACAGGGCGGGGACAGCCCCAGCATTTT. This encodes CASSPPGTGRGQPQHF.